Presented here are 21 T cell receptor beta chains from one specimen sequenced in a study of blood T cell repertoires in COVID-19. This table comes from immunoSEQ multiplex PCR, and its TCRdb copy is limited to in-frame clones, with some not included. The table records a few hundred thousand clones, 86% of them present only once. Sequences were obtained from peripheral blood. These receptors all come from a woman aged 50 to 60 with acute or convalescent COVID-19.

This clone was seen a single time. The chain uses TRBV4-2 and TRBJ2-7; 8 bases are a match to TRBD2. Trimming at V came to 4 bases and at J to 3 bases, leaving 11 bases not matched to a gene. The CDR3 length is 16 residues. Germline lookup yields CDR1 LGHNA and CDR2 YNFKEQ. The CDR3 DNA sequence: TGTGCCAGCAGCCTAAGCGACCAGCGGGAGAACTACGAGCAGTACTTC. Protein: CASSLSDQRENYEQYF.

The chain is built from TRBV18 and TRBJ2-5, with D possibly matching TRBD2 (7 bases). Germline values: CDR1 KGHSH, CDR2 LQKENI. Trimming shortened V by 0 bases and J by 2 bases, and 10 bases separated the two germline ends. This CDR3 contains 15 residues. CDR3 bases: TGTGCCAGCTCACCACCTGCGGGGGCACAAGAGACCCAGTACTTC. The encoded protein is CASSPPAGAQETQYF.

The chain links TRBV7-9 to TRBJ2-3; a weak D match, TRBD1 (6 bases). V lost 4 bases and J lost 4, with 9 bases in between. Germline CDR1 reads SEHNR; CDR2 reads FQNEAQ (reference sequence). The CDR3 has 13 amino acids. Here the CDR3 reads CASSSDSSDTQYF. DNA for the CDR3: TGTGCCAGCAGCTCGGACAGCTCAGATACGCAGTATTTT.

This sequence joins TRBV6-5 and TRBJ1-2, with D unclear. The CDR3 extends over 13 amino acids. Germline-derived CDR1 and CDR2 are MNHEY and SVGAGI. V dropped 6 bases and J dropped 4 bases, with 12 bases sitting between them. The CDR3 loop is CASSPPGSYGYTF. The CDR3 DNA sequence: TGTGCCAGCAGCCCCCCGGGTAGCTATGGCTACACCTTC.

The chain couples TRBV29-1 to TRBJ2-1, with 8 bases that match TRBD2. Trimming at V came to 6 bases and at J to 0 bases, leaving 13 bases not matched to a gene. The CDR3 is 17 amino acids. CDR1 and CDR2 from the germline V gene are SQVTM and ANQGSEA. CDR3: CSVLITSGPLSYNEQFF. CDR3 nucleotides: TGCAGCGTCTTAATAACTAGCGGACCCCTCTCCTACAATGAGCAGTTCTTC.

As DNA, the CDR3 is TGCGCCAGCAGCTTGGATGGGACAAATGCGTTGAACTACGAGCAGTACTTC. This encodes CASSLDGTNALNYEQYF. The chain carries TRBV5-1 and TRBJ2-7, with D perhaps matching TRBD1 (6 bases). Per germline, CDR1 SGHRS and CDR2 YFSETQ. V was pared by 0 bases and J by 3 bases, with 19 bases between. This CDR3 has 17 amino acids. The variable domain in full, completed from reference TRBV5-1 and TRBJ2-7, reads KAGVTQTPRYLIKTRGQQVTLSCSPISGHRSVSWYQQTPGQGLQFLFEYFSETQRNKGNFPGRFSGRQFSNSRSEMNVSTLELGDSALYLCASSLDGTNALNYEQYFGPGTRLTVT.

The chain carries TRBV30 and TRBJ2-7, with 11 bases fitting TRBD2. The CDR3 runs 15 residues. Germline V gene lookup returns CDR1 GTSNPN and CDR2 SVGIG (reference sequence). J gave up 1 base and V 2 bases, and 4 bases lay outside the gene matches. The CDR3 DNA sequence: TGTGCCTGGAGTCTCACTAGCGGGGGTTCCTACGAGCAGTACTTC. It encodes CAWSLTSGGSYEQYF.

The CDR3 here is CASRFGGAYEQYF. The CDR3 DNA reads TGTGCCAGCAGGTTCGGGGGTGCCTACGAGCAGTACTTC. The rearrangement uses TRBV27 and TRBJ2-7; perhaps TRBD2 as D (6 bases). Germline values: CDR1 MNHEY, CDR2 SMNVEV (reference sequence). V was shortened by 6 bases and J by 2 bases, with 11 bases between the two germline ends. The CDR3 sequence is 13 residues long.

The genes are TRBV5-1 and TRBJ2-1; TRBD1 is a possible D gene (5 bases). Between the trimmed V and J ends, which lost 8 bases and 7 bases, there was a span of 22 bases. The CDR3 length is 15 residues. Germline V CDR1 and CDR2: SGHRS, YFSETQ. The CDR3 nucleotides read TGCGCCAGTGGGATTATGGGGCTTGAAAGAAATGAGCAGTTCTTC. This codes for CASGIMGLERNEQFF.

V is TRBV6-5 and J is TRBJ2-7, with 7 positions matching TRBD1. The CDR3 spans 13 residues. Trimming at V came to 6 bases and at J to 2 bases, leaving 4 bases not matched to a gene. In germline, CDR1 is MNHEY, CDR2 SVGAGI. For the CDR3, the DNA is TGTGCCAGCAGGAGGGGGCGGACCTACGAGCAGTACTTC. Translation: CASRRGRTYEQYF.

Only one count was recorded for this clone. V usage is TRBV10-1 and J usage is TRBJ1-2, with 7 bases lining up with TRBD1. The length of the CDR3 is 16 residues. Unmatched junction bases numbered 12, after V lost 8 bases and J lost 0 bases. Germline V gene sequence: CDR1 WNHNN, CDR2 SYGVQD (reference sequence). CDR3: CASVGGRGWANYGYTF. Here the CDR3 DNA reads TGCGCCAGCGTTGGGGGCAGGGGGTGGGCTAACTATGGCTACACCTTC.

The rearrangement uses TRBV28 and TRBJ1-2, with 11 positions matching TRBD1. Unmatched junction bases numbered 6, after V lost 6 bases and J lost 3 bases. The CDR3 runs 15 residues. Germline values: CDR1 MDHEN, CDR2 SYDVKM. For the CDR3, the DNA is TGTGCCAGCAGGCCACCGGGACAGGGGGACTATGGCTACACCTTC. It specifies CASRPPGQGDYGYTF.

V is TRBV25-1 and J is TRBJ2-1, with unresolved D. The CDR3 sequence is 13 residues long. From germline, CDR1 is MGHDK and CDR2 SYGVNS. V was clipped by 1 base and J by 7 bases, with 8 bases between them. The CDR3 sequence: CASSELSPNEQFF. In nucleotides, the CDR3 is TGTGCCAGCAGTGAATTGTCCCCAAATGAGCAGTTCTTC.

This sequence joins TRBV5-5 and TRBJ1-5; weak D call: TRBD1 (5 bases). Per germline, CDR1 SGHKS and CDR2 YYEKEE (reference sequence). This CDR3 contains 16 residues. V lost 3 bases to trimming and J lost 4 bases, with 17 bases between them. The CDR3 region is CASSSGSDNRNQPQHF. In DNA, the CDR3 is TGTGCCAGCAGCTCAGGGTCCGACAACCGAAATCAGCCCCAGCATTTT.

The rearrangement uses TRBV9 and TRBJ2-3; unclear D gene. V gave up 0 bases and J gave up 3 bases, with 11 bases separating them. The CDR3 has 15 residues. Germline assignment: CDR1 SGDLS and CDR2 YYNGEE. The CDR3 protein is CASSVEVSGTDTQYF. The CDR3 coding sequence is TGTGCCAGCAGCGTAGAGGTATCCGGGACAGATACGCAGTATTTT.

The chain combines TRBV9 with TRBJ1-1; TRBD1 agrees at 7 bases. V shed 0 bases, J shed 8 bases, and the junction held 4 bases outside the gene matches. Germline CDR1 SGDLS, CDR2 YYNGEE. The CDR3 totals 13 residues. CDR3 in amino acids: CASSVANRGEAFF. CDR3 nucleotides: TGTGCCAGCAGCGTAGCTAACAGGGGAGAAGCTTTCTTT.

The CDR3 DNA sequence: TGTGCCAGCAGCTTAGTGGGGCGGCGGGAGATTTACAATGAGCAGTTCTTC. As protein: CASSLVGRREIYNEQFF. V is TRBV7-2 and J is TRBJ2-1, with 7 positions matching TRBD2. The junction had 10 bases not matched to a gene; V was cut back by 1 base and J by 4 bases. The CDR3 runs to 17 residues. Looked up from germline, CDR1 is SGHTA and CDR2 is FQGNSA.

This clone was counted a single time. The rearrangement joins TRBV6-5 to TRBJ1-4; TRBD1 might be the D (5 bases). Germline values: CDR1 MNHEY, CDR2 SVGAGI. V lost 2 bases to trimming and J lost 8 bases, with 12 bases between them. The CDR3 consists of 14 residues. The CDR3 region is CASSYGQGDEKLFF. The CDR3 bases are TGTGCCAGCAGTTACGGGCAGGGTGACGAAAAACTGTTTTTT.

CDR3: CASSIGTGGAGANVLTF. The CDR3 nucleotides are TGTGCCAGTAGTATAGGGACAGGGGGGGCTGGGGCCAACGTCCTGACTTTC. The chain links TRBV19 to TRBJ2-6; TRBD1 agrees at 10 bases. In germline, CDR1 is LNHDA, CDR2 SQIVND (reference sequence). Trimming took 1 base from V and 2 from J; bases not matched to a gene: 2. The CDR3 is made up of 17 amino acids.

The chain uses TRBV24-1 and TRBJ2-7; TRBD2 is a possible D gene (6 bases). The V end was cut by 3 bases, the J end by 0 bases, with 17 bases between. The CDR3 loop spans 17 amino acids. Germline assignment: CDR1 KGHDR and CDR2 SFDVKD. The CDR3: CATSDGGGAGSSYEQYF. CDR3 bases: TGTGCCACCAGTGATGGCGGAGGGGCAGGGAGCTCCTACGAGCAGTACTTC.

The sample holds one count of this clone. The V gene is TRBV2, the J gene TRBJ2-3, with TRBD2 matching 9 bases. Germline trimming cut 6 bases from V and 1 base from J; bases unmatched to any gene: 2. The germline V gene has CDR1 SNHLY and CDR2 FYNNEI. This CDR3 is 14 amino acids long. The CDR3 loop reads CASRERGGTDTQYF. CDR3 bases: TGTGCCAGCAGGGAGCGGGGGGGCACAGATACGCAGTATTTT.